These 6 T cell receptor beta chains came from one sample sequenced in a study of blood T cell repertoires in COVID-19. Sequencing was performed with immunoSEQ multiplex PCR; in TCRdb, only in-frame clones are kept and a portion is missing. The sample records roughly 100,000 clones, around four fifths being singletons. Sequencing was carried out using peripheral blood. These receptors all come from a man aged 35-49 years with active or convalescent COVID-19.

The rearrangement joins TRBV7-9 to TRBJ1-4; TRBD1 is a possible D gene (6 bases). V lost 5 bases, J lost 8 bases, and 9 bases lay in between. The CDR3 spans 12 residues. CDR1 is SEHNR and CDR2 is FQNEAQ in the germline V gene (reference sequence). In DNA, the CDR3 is TGTGCCAGCAGCCCTCAGGGGGAAAAACTGTTTTTT. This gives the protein CASSPQGEKLFF.

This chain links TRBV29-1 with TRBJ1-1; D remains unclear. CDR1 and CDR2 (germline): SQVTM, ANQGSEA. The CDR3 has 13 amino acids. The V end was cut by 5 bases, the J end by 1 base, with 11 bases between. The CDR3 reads CSVPLTQNTEAFF. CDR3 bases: TGCAGCGTTCCACTGACTCAGAACACTGAAGCTTTCTTT. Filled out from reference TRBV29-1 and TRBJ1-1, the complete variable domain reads SAVISQKPSRDICQRGTSLTIQCQVDSQVTMMFWYRQQPGQSLTLIATANQGSEATYESGFVIDKFPISRPNLTFSTLTVSNMSPEDSSIYLCSVPLTQNTEAFFGQGTRLTVV.

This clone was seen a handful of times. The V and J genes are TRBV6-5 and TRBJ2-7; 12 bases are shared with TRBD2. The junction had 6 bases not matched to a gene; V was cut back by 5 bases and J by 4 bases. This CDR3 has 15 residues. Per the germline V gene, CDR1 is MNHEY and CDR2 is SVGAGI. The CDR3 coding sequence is TGTGCCAGCAGTCCTAGCGGGGGGGGTGTATACGAGCAGTACTTC. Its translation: CASSPSGGGVYEQYF.

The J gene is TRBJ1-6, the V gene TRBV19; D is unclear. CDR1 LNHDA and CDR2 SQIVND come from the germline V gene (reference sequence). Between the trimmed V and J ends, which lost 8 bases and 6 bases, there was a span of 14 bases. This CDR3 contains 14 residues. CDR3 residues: CASAKERGNSPLHF. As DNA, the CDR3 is TGTGCCAGTGCCAAGGAGAGAGGTAATTCACCCCTCCACTTT.

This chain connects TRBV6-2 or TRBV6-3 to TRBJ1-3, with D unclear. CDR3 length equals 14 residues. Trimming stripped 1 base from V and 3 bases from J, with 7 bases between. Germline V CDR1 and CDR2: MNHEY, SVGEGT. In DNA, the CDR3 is TGTGCCAGCAGTTACTGGCAAAATGGAAACACCATATATTTT. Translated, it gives CASSYWQNGNTIYF.

Here the CDR3 DNA reads TGTGCCAGCTCACCCCCGGTGTCCTACGAGCAGTACTTC. Translating it yields CASSPPVSYEQYF. V gene TRBV18 combines with J gene TRBJ2-7; no reliable D call. Trimming took 3 bases from V and 1 from J, leaving 7 bases between them. Germline V gene data show CDR1 as KGHSH and CDR2 as LQKENI. The CDR3 spans 13 residues.